Below, 22 T cell receptor beta chains from the same sample are listed, as sequenced in a study of T cell responses to AZD1222 COVID-19 vaccine (dated by TCRdb to about 2021). This specimen's time point label, per the study, means: about 28 days (+/-7) after the second vaccine dose. Preparation of the library involved the immunoSEQ multiplex PCR assay. TCRdb provides this immuneACCESS table in a form limited to in-frame rearrangements. Some clones are lacking; in checked studies, under half of them reflect an unresolved V gene, and why the rest are absent is not known. Present in this sample are 110,000 to 150,000 clones, about 90% of which were seen just once. The ten largest clones add up to 2.5% to 4% of the sample. The sequencing used peripheral blood, collected 28 days after the second AZD1222 dose. The source is an adult who received the AZD1222 COVID-19 vaccine.

This chain joins TRBV19 and TRBJ2-3; D gene ambiguous. Trimming cost V 6 bases and J 1 base, with 11 bases left between them. The length of the CDR3 is 14 residues. The germline V gene encodes CDR1 LNHDA and CDR2 SQIVND (reference sequence). The CDR3 sequence: CASREIGRTDTQYF. CDR3 DNA sequence: TGTGCCAGTAGGGAGATAGGGCGCACAGATACGCAGTATTTT.

This clone showed up just a few times. This chain connects TRBV15 to TRBJ1-1, with D unclear. CDR1 is LNHNV, CDR2 YYDKDF, per germline (reference sequence). This CDR3 is built from 16 residues. Deletions cut 0 bases from V and 3 bases from J, with 14 bases between. CDR3 in amino acids: CATSRDLGRMDTEAFF. The CDR3 region has the DNA TGTGCCACCAGCAGAGATCTGGGCCGTATGGACACTGAAGCTTTCTTT.

The chain carries TRBV2 and TRBJ1-1, with a tentative D call TRBD1 (5 bases). The germline V and J ends were trimmed by 6 bases and 5 bases, with 16 bases remaining between them. This CDR3 has 14 amino acids. CDR1 and CDR2 from the germline V gene are SNHLY and FYNNEI. The CDR3: CASSLQHRGTEAFF. For the CDR3, the DNA is TGTGCCAGCAGCCTACAACATCGGGGGACTGAAGCTTTCTTT.

V usage is TRBV4-1 and J usage is TRBJ1-1; 7 bases match TRBD1. The CDR3 sequence is 13 residues long. The trim removed 4 bases at V and 5 bases at J, leaving 4 bases unmatched. Germline CDR1 MGHRA, CDR2 YSYEKL. The CDR3 loop is CASSPSGGTEAFF. Here the CDR3 DNA reads TGCGCCAGCAGCCCATCAGGGGGGACTGAAGCTTTCTTT.

The chain employs TRBV5-1 and TRBJ2-7, with unresolved D. This CDR3 has 12 residues. CDR1 SGHRS and CDR2 YFSETQ come from the germline V gene. Trimming removed 1 base from V and 4 bases from J, with 6 bases in between. CDR3 sequence (DNA): TGCGCCAGCAGCTTGCCCGGGTACGAGCAGTACTTC. Translation gives CASSLPGYEQYF.

This chain joins TRBV9 and TRBJ1-6; possible D gene TRBD1, 5 bases. Germline V gene data show CDR1 as SGDLS and CDR2 as YYNGEE. V was shortened by 4 bases and J by 5 bases, with 13 bases between the two germline ends. This CDR3 spans 15 amino acids. In DNA, the CDR3 is TGTGCCAGCAGCTCCGGAGGGGTTGATAATTCACCCCTCCACTTT. Translated, it gives CASSSGGVDNSPLHF.

The count of this clone is one. J is TRBJ2-1 and V is TRBV5-1; TRBD2 matches at 8 bases. The CDR3 length is 14 residues. The V segment lost 5 bases and the J segment 9 bases; nucleotides outside the gene matches: 10. CDR1 is SGHRS, CDR2 YFSETQ, per germline. CDR3 protein: CASSPGLGVGEQFF. As DNA, the CDR3 is TGCGCCAGCAGTCCGGGACTAGGAGTCGGTGAGCAGTTCTTC.

The rearrangement links TRBV9 to TRBJ2-5; TRBD2 matches at 10 bases. This CDR3 spans 15 amino acids. The J segment lost 5 bases and the V segment lost 3 bases, leaving 7 bases of the junction unmatched. The germline gives CDR1 SGDLS, CDR2 YYNGEE. This CDR3 is CASSAAGGGHETQYF. As DNA, the CDR3 is TGTGCCAGCAGCGCAGCGGGAGGGGGTCATGAGACCCAGTACTTC.

V gene TRBV6-6 combines with J gene TRBJ1-4; a possible D gene is TRBD1 (5 bases). Germline CDR1 MNHNY, CDR2 SVGAGI (reference sequence). Trimming shortened V by 2 bases and J by 8 bases, and 15 bases separated the two germline ends. This CDR3 is built from 15 residues. CDR3 DNA sequence: TGTGCCAGCAGTTACGACGCGCAGGGAAGGGAAAAACTGTTTTTT. Translation gives CASSYDAQGREKLFF.

The chain combines TRBV19 with TRBJ1-2; 7 bases match TRBD1. The CDR3 runs to 14 residues. The germline CDR1 and CDR2 sequences are LNHDA and SQIVND (reference sequence). Trimming removed 6 bases from V and 8 bases from J; junction bases left unmatched: 12. Here the CDR3 reads CASSNIDGDRGYTF. The CDR3 DNA is TGTGCCAGTAGCAACATTGACGGGGACAGAGGCTACACCTTC.

The chain employs TRBV5-1 and TRBJ2-1; tentative D call: TRBD2 (6 bases). V was pared by 4 bases and J by 5 bases, with 16 bases between. Germline CDR1 and CDR2: SGHRS and YFSETQ. The CDR3 runs 15 residues. In DNA, the CDR3 is TGCGCCAGCAGCCCCATTGCGGGATCAAACAATGAGCAGTTCTTC. This codes for CASSPIAGSNNEQFF.

A single count supports this clone. V is TRBV5-1 and J is TRBJ1-1, with D tentatively TRBD1 (5 bases). This CDR3 region has 15 residues. In germline, CDR1 is SGHRS, CDR2 YFSETQ. Trimming pared 0 bases from V and 4 bases from J, leaving 13 bases between. The DNA for the CDR3 is TGCGCCAGCAGCTTGGGCGTCAGGGACGCCACTGAAGCTTTCTTT. Protein: CASSLGVRDATEAFF.

V gene TRBV28 combines with J gene TRBJ2-7; D is ambiguous. CDR1 and CDR2 from the germline V gene are MDHEN and SYDVKM. The V gene lost 5 bases and the J gene lost 6 bases, with 20 bases spanning the gap. CDR3 length equals 15 residues. Written as DNA, the CDR3 is TGTGCCAGCAGTACCTATTCAGGTATACAAGCCGAGCAGTACTTC. This translates into CASSTYSGIQAEQYF. Filled out from reference TRBV28 and TRBJ2-7, the complete variable domain reads DVKVTQSSRYLVKRTGEKVFLECVQDMDHENMFWYRQDPGLGLRLIYFSYDVKMKEKGDIPEGYSVSREKKERFSLILESASTNQTSMYLCASSTYSGIQAEQYFGPGTRLTVT.

DNA for the CDR3: TGTGCCAGCAGTTTGACGACAGGGGACTCTGGAAACACCATATATTTT. Amino acids: CASSLTTGDSGNTIYF. The chain recombines TRBV28 with TRBJ1-3; 8 nucleotides agree with TRBD1. V dropped 3 bases and J dropped 0; count of bases not matched to a gene: 4. This CDR3 is 16 amino acids long. From germline, CDR1 is MDHEN and CDR2 SYDVKM.

The V and J genes are TRBV6-5 and TRBJ1-2; D is unclear. CDR3 length equals 15 residues. V was pared by 6 bases and J by 5 bases, with 19 bases between. The germline V gene encodes CDR1 MNHEY and CDR2 SVGAGI. CDR3 coding DNA: TGTGCCAGCAGGGCGGGTTTGGAGGGTTGGTATGGCTACACCTTC. The encoded protein is CASRAGLEGWYGYTF.

The genes are TRBV6-2 or TRBV6-3 and TRBJ2-2; 8 bases align to TRBD2. The CDR3 extends over 21 amino acids. V was clipped by 0 bases and J by 5 bases; unmatched bases: 20. Germline-derived CDR1 and CDR2 are MNHEY and SVGEGT. The CDR3 reads CASSYSGGTPGLEVFTGELFF. In DNA form, the CDR3 reads TGTGCCAGCAGTTACTCGGGGGGTACGCCGGGACTAGAGGTTTTTACCGGGGAGCTGTTTTTT.

This chain links TRBV10-1 with TRBJ1-5, with D possibly TRBD1 on 6 matching bases. V lost 2 bases and J 2 bases, leaving 22 bases between the germline ends. The CDR3 runs 19 residues. Germline-derived CDR1 and CDR2 are WNHNN and SYGVQD (reference sequence). The CDR3 spells CASSEKERGTLFCNQPQHF. CDR3 nucleotides: TGCGCCAGCAGTGAGAAGGAAAGGGGGACTCTTTTCTGCAATCAGCCCCAGCATTTT.

This rearrangement joins TRBV19 to TRBJ1-2; no clear D. Trimming took off 7 bases at V and 4 bases at J, with 13 bases between the two ends. Germline V gene sequence: CDR1 LNHDA, CDR2 SQIVND (reference sequence). The CDR3 consists of 13 residues. CDR3 region: CASIGQAFYGYTF. The CDR3 coding sequence is TGTGCCAGTATCGGGCAGGCCTTCTATGGCTACACCTTC. Variable domain in full (rest from reference TRBV19 and TRBJ1-2): DGGITQSPKYLFRKEGQNVTLSCEQNLNHDAMYWYRQDPGQGLRLIYYSQIVNDFQKGDIAEGYSVSREKKESFPLTVTSAQKNPTAFYLCASIGQAFYGYTFGSGTRLTVV.

In its sample, this clone was seen once. The V call is TRBV25-1, the J call TRBJ1-5; TRBD1 matches 7 bases. Unmatched junction bases numbered 4, after V lost 3 bases and J lost 5 bases. CDR3 length: 14 amino acids. Germline-derived CDR1 and CDR2 are MGHDK and SYGVNS. The CDR3 sequence is CASSETGNHQPQHF. The CDR3 nucleotides read TGTGCCAGCAGTGAGACAGGGAATCATCAGCCCCAGCATTTT.

The rearrangement links TRBV18 to TRBJ2-4; no definite D call. V was pared by 3 bases and J by 7 bases, with 16 bases between. The CDR3 runs to 15 residues. Per the germline V gene, CDR1 is KGHSH and CDR2 is LQKENI. The CDR3 sequence: CASSPVRDPANIQYF. Here the CDR3 DNA reads TGTGCCAGCTCACCCGTCCGAGACCCGGCGAACATTCAGTACTTC.

The chain uses TRBV4-3 and TRBJ1-5; possibly TRBD1 for D (5 bases). The CDR3 length is 14 residues. Germline-derived CDR1 and CDR2 are LGHNA and YSLEER. The V end lost 2 bases, the J end lost 8 bases, and 13 bases lay between the germline ends. As DNA, the CDR3 is TGCGCCAGCAGCCAATACGGTGGGGGTAAGCCCCAGCATTTT. Its translation is CASSQYGGGKPQHF.

The J gene is TRBJ1-1, the V gene TRBV27; 11 bases line up with TRBD1. CDR3 length: 15 residues. Losses at the gene ends were 8 bases for V and 3 bases for J; bases not matched to a gene: 8. Germline-derived CDR1 and CDR2 are MNHEY and SMNVEV (reference sequence). CDR3 coding DNA: TGTGCCAGCGCCTCCCGGGGACAGGGGGACACTGAAGCTTTCTTT. This codes for CASASRGQGDTEAFF.